Sequencing of this T cell receptor (beta chain) was carried out in a study of blood T cells in healthy people across ages. Primers used in a second PCR of roughly 7 to 12 cycles were a sample-barcoded 5' primer and a J-beta primer mix. One entry per CDR3 protein, called by TCRdb with MiXCR from the 5' RACE reads. Of under 750,000 distinct CDR3 sequences detected, 40% to 50% appear once; the ten largest clones hold around 25%. V lost 0 bases to trimming and J lost 4 bases, with 6 bases between them. This CDR3 is 14 amino acids long. The germline CDR1 and CDR2 sequences are SGHTA and FQGNSA. The receptor's source is a man of 80 years or more in good health. The rearrangement links TRBV7-2 to TRBJ2-2; D gene unclear. The specimen was blood. CDR3 nucleotides: TGTGCCAGCAGCTTAGCGGGATCCACCGGGGAGCTGTTTTTT. The encoded protein is CASSLAGSTGELFF.